The sequence of this TCR beta chain was determined in a study of blood T cell repertoires in COVID-19. At the level of the study: Samples taken during acute and convalescent COVID-19 were collected in the United States, Italy and Spain. PBMCs, B-cell-depleted T cells, or T cells were the source of the cDNA or gDNA that made up the material.

Source study methods: Amplified reference gene primers provided the basis for estimating nucleated cell counts. Clones were read by immunoSEQ multiplex PCR, and TCRdb kept only the in-frame ones, dropping some. V and J calls and clone size are given by that table; D and trimming were obtained from the DNA. Here the sample spans tens of thousands of clones, about 89% being singletons. The CDR3 is made up of 11 amino acids. This clone came up a few times. This chain links TRBV21-1 with TRBJ2-7; the D call TRBD2 from the table was never checked on the DNA. TRBV21-1 corresponds to a pseudogene. This TCR was recovered from a man over 45 with active COVID-19. What was sequenced was peripheral blood. The CDR3 loop reads CARSPSGSLNF. CDR3 coding DNA: TGTGCCAGGTCCCCTAGCGGGAGCTTAAACTTC.